The T cell receptor beta chain described here comes from a study of blood T cell repertoires in COVID-19. In the original processing: Quantification of nucleated cells was approximated via reference gene primer amplification. The table came from immunoSEQ multiplex PCR; TCRdb's copy has only in-frame clones and leaves some out. The V and J calls and clone size come from that table; D and trimming were worked out from the DNA. The profile shows roughly 200,000 clones, around 86% of them singletons. V was clipped by 1 base and J by 7 bases; unmatched bases: 2. The CDR3 totals 15 residues. Germline values: CDR1 KGHDR, CDR2 SFDVKD.

Sequenced input: peripheral blood. The chain recombines TRBV24-1 with TRBJ1-6; TRBD1 matches 8 bases. The sequence derives from a man aged 55 to 69 with acute or convalescent COVID-19. CDR3 residues: CATSDLQGVNSPLHF. The CDR3 region has the DNA TGTGCCACCAGTGATTTACAGGGGGTAAATTCACCCCTCCACTTT.